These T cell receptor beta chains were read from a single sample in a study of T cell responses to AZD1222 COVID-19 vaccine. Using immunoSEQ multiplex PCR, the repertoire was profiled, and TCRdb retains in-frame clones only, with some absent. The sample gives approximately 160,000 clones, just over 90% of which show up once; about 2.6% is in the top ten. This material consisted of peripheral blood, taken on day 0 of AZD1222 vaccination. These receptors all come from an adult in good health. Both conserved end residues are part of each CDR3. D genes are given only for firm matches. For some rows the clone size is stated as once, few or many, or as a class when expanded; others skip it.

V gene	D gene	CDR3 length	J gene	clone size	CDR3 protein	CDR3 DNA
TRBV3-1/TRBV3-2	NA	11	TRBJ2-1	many	CASSQGDEQFF	TGTGCCAGCAGCCAAGGAGATGAGCAGTTCTTC
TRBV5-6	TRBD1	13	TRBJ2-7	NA	CASRTGGVYEQYF	TGTGCCAGCCGTACAGGGGGCGTCTACGAGCAGTACTTC
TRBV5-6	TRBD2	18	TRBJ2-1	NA	CASSPRTSGESSYNEQFF	TGTGCCAGCAGCCCCCGGACTAGCGGGGAAAGCTCCTACAATGAGCAGTTCTTC
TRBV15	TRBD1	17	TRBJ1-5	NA	CATSREWDRGSNQPQHF	TGTGCCACCAGCAGAGAATGGGACAGGGGGAGCAATCAGCCCCAGCATTTT
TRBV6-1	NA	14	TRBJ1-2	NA	CASSEGQAYYGYTF	TGTGCCAGCAGTGAAGGACAGGCCTACTATGGCTACACCTTC
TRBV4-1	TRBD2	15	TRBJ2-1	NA	CASSSVAGGNNEQFF	TGCGCCAGCAGCTCCGTGGCGGGGGGGAACAATGAGCAGTTCTTC
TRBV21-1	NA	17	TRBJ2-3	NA	CASSKVDQGSSTDTQYF	TGTGCCAGCAGCAAAGTCGATCAGGGATCGAGCACAGATACGCAGTATTTT
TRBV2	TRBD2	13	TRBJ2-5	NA	CASRGGSQETQYF	TGTGCCAGCCGCGGGGGGTCCCAAGAGACCCAGTACTTC
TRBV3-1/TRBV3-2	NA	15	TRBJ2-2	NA	CASSQDARNTGELFF	TGTGCCAGCAGCCAAGATGCGAGGAACACCGGGGAGCTGTTTTTT
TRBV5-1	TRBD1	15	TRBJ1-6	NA	CASSGDDRGNSPLHF	TGCGCCAGCAGCGGGGACGACAGGGGTAATTCACCCCTCCACTTT
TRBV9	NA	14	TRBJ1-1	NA	CASSAWTENTEAFF	TGTGCCAGCAGCGCCTGGACAGAGAACACTGAAGCTTTCTTT
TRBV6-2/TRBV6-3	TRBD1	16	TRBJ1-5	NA	CASSRNRGASNQPQHF	TGTGCCAGCAGCCGAAACAGGGGCGCCTCCAATCAGCCCCAGCATTTT
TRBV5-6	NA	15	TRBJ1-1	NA	CASSQSGRGNTEAFF	TGTGCCAGCAGCCAGAGTGGCAGGGGGAACACTGAAGCTTTCTTT
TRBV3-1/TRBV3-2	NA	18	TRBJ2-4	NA	CARRWSNEIKIAKNIQYF	TGTGCCAGAAGATGGTCCAACGAAATTAAGATAGCCAAAAACATTCAGTACTTC
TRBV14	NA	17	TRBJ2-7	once	CASSPGTGHRVFDEQYF	TGTGCCAGCAGCCCTGGGACGGGGCACAGGGTTTTCGACGAGCAGTACTTC
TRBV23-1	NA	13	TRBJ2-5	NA	CASSQWTVKTQYF	TGCGCCAGCAGTCAATGGACAGTGAAGACCCAGTACTTC
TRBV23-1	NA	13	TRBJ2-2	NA	CASPKGGDGELFF	TGCGCCAGCCCTAAGGGGGGGGACGGGGAGCTGTTTTTT
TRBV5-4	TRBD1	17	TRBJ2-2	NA	CASSPGQGAANTGELFF	TGTGCCAGCAGTCCGGGACAGGGGGCCGCGAACACCGGGGAGCTGTTTTTT
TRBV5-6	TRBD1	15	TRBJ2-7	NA	CASSLADRANYEQYF	TGTGCCAGCAGCTTGGCGGACAGGGCGAATTACGAGCAGTACTTC
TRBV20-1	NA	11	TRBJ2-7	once	CSAVGAYEQYF	TGCAGTGCTGTGGGAGCCTACGAGCAGTACTTC
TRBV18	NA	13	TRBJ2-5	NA	CASSPARAETQYF	TGTGCCAGCTCACCCGCACGGGCGGAGACCCAGTACTTC
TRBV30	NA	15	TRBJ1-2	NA	CAWSVDSGLGEGYTF	TGTGCCTGGAGTGTTGACAGTGGACTTGGGGAGGGCTACACCTTC
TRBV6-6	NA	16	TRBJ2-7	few	CASSSKGGASAFGQYF	TGTGCCAGCAGTTCGAAGGGGGGAGCTTCCGCTTTCGGGCAGTACTTC
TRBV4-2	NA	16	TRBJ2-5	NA	CASSQGMDSLLETQYF	TGTGCCAGCAGCCAAGGGATGGACAGCCTCCTAGAGACCCAGTACTTC
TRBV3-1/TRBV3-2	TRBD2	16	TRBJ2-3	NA	CASSRGAGGRADTQYF	TGTGCCAGCAGCCGAGGGGCGGGGGGGCGGGCAGATACGCAGTATTTT
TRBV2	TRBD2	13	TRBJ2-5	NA	CASKGLAAKPQYF	TGTGCCAGCAAGGGACTAGCGGCCAAGCCCCAGTACTTC
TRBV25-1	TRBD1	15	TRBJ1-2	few	CASSEFDRGRHGYTF	TGTGCCAGCAGTGAATTCGACAGGGGGAGACATGGCTACACCTTC
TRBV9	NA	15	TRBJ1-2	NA	CASSGRGDKNYGYTF	TGTGCCAGCAGTGGGCGGGGGGACAAAAACTATGGCTACACCTTC
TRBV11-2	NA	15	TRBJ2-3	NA	CASSLNVRGTDTQYF	TGTGCCAGCAGCTTAAATGTCAGGGGAACAGATACGCAGTATTTT
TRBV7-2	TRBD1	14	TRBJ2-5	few	CASSLTTGGKTQYF	TGTGCCAGCAGCCTAACGACAGGGGGCAAGACCCAGTACTTC
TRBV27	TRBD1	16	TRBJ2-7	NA	CASSPGDSGVSYEQYF	TGTGCCAGCAGTCCAGGGGACAGCGGAGTCTCCTACGAGCAGTACTTC
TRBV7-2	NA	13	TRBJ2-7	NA	CASSTQGFREQYF	TGTGCCAGCAGCACACAGGGCTTTCGCGAGCAGTACTTC
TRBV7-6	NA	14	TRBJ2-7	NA	CASSLDRVVDEQYF	TGTGCCAGCAGCTTAGACAGGGTAGTCGACGAGCAGTACTTC
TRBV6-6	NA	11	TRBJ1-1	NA	CASPGPGGAFF	TGTGCCAGCCCCGGGCCGGGGGGGGCTTTCTTT
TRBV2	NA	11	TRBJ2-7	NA	CASMSEEEQYF	TGTGCCAGCATGTCTGAGGAGGAGCAGTACTTC
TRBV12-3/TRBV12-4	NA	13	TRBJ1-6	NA	CASSLQGNSPLHF	TGTGCCAGCAGTTTACAGGGTAATTCACCCCTCCACTTT
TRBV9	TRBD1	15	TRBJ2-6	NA	CASSPEPIQGGGLTF	TGTGCCAGCAGCCCGGAACCAATACAGGGGGGAGGCCTGACTTTC
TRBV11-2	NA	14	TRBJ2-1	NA	CASSPAGPLNEQFF	TGTGCCAGCAGCCCGGCGGGACCACTGAATGAGCAGTTCTTC
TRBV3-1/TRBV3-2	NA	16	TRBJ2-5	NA	CASSLREVPGQETQYF	TGTGCCAGCAGCCTCCGAGAAGTCCCGGGACAAGAGACCCAGTACTTC
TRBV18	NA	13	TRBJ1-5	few	CASSPRGNQPQHF	TGTGCCAGCTCACCCAGGGGCAATCAGCCCCAGCATTTT
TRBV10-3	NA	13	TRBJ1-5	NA	CAIKAEGNQPQHF	TGTGCCATCAAGGCGGAGGGGAATCAGCCCCAGCATTTT
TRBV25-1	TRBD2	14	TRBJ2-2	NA	CASLSGGHAGELFF	TGTGCCAGCCTAAGCGGGGGGCACGCCGGGGAGCTGTTTTTT
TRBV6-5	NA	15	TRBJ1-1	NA	CASIRDPIGSTEAFF	TGTGCCAGCATCAGGGACCCAATCGGGTCGACTGAAGCTTTCTTT
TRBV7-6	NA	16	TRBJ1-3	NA	CASSPSSQGGGNTIYF	TGTGCCAGCAGCCCATCTTCCCAGGGTGGTGGAAACACCATATATTTT
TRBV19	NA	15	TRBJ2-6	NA	CASSTDRSGANVLTF	TGTGCCAGTAGTACGGACAGATCTGGGGCCAACGTCCTGACTTTC
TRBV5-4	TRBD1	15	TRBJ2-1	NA	CASSLDRGNHNEQFF	TGTGCCAGCAGCTTGGACAGGGGGAATCACAATGAGCAGTTCTTC
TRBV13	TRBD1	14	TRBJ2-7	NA	CASSLDRVVSEQYF	TGTGCCAGCAGCCTGGACAGGGTAGTTAGCGAGCAGTACTTC
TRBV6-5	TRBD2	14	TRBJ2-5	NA	CASKGGGVQETQYF	TGTGCCAGCAAGGGCGGGGGAGTACAAGAGACCCAGTACTTC
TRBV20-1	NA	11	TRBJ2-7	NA	CSARGSYEQYF	TGCAGTGCCCGGGGTTCCTACGAGCAGTACTTC
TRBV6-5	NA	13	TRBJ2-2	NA	CASSYSVTGELFF	TGTGCCAGCAGTTACTCAGTCACCGGGGAGCTGTTTTTT
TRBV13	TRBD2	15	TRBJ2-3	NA	CASSLWGGATDTQYF	TGTGCCAGCAGCTTATGGGGGGGAGCCACAGATACGCAGTATTTT
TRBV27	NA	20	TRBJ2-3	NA	CASSDSLTLFSGRDTDTQYF	TGTGCCAGCAGCGACAGTCTAACCCTCTTTAGTGGCAGGGATACAGATACGCAGTATTTT
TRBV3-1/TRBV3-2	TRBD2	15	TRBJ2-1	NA	CASSQEGMVAGEQFF	TGTGCCAGCAGCCAAGAGGGTATGGTAGCGGGGGAGCAGTTCTTC
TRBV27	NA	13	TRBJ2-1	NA	CASSLNAYNEQFF	TGTGCCAGCAGTTTAAACGCCTACAATGAGCAGTTCTTC